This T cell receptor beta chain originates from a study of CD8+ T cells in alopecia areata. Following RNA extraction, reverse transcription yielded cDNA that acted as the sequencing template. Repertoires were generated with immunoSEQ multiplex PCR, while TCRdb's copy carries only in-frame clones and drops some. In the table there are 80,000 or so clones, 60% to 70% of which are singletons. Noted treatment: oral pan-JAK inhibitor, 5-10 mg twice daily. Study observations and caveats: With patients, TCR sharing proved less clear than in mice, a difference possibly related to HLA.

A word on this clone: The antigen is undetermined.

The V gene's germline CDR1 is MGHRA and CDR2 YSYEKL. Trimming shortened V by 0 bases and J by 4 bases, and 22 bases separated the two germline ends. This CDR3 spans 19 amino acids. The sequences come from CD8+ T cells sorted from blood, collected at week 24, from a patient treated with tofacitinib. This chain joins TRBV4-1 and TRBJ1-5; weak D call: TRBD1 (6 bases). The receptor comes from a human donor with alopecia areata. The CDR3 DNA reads TGCGCCAGCAGCCAAGAGGTTAATCTGGCACAGGGAATAAATCAGCCCCAGCATTTT. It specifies CASSQEVNLAQGINQPQHF.